A single sample gave rise to the 8 T cell receptor beta chains below, sequenced in a study of sequential checkpoint blockade in melanoma. Data came from immunoSEQ multiplex PCR; TCRdb stores just in-frame clones and leaves some out. The sample shows more than 10,000 clones, 75% to 80% of them seen only once. Treatment meaning: randomized to nivolumab then ipilimumab (arm A) or the reverse (arm B). Specimen: CD8+ T cells sorted from blood (inferred from file names), collected from a patient given nivolumab and ipilimumab in sequence. Receptors were obtained from a human donor with melanoma.

The V gene is TRBV6-1, the J gene TRBJ2-1; 10 bases map to TRBD2. Germline-derived CDR1 and CDR2 are MNHNS and SASEGT. V lost 6 bases to trimming and J lost 4 bases; unmatched junction nucleotides: 6. The CDR3 is made up of 15 amino acids. The CDR3 reads CASRVLAGDYNEQFF. DNA of the CDR3: TGTGCCAGCAGGGTTCTAGCGGGGGATTACAATGAGCAGTTCTTC.

The gene calls are TRBV4-3 and TRBJ2-7; D is uncertain. The CDR3 has 14 amino acids. Per the germline V gene, CDR1 is LGHNA and CDR2 is YSLEER. V was pared by 1 base and J by 4 bases, with 11 bases between. The CDR3 sequence is CASSQGVGRYEQYF. CDR3 bases: TGCGCCAGCAGCCAAGGAGTGGGCAGGTACGAGCAGTACTTC.

The chain employs TRBV7-5 and TRBJ1-2; the DNA was not compared with TRBD1, the D call given in the table. TRBV7-5 is a recognized pseudogene. This CDR3 has 12 amino acids. The CDR3 here is CASSLAQYGYTF. CDR3 in DNA: TGTGCCAGCAGCTTAGCGCAGTATGGCTACACCTTC.

This clone turned up a few times. The chain uses TRBV27 and TRBJ2-3, with a possible D match to TRBD2 (5 bases). Germline V gene sequence: CDR1 MNHEY, CDR2 SMNVEV (reference sequence). The CDR3 extends over 14 amino acids. The ends were cut back, 4 bases at V and 2 bases at J, with 10 bases in the middle. CDR3 region: CASSSQRPTDTQYF. CDR3 sequence (DNA): TGTGCCAGCAGTTCCCAGCGGCCCACAGATACGCAGTATTTT.

The chain has TRBV5-4 and TRBJ2-6, with 12 bases matching TRBD2. The CDR3 consists of 18 residues. After removal of 3 bases from V and 0 bases from J, the junction contained 4 bases not matched to a gene. Germline lookup yields CDR1 SGHNT and CDR2 YYREEE (reference sequence). Here the CDR3 reads CASSSRTSGASGANVLTF. CDR3 DNA: TGTGCCAGCAGCTCGAGGACTAGCGGGGCCTCTGGGGCCAACGTCCTGACTTTC.

The chain employs TRBV19 and TRBJ2-1; D is ambiguous. V was shortened by 3 bases and J by 7 bases, with 10 bases between the two germline ends. The CDR3 is 13 residues long. CDR1 and CDR2 from the germline V gene are LNHDA and SQIVND (reference sequence). The CDR3 here is CASSISNGNEQFF. CDR3 DNA: TGTGCCAGTAGTATCTCTAACGGGAATGAGCAGTTCTTC.

The rearrangement uses TRBV27 and TRBJ2-7; perhaps TRBD1 as D (6 bases). V lost 5 bases and J 0 bases, leaving 17 bases between the germline ends. CDR1 is MNHEY, CDR2 SMNVEV, per germline (reference sequence). This CDR3 contains 16 residues. The DNA for the CDR3 is TGTGCCAGCAGTCCCGAACGACAGGTCCTCTCCTACGAGCAGTACTTC. Its translation is CASSPERQVLSYEQYF.

V gene TRBV7-9 combines with J gene TRBJ1-1, with a possible D match to TRBD1 (5 bases). This CDR3 contains 14 residues. V gave up 1 base and J gave up 8 bases, with 14 bases separating them. Germline V gene lookup returns CDR1 SEHNR and CDR2 FQNEAQ (reference sequence). CDR3 DNA: TGTGCCAGCAGCTTAGTCGGGGGGGGAGGGGAAGCTTTCTTT. Translating it yields CASSLVGGGGEAFF.